Listed below are T cell receptor beta chains from one sample, sequenced in a study of shared clonotypes between healthy human individuals. Assay used: immunoSEQ multiplex PCR; TCRdb lists only in-frame clones, some missing. The sample includes approximately 2,000,000 clones, 85% to 95% of them seen just once. The sequenced sample was naive CD4+ T cells from PBMCs. These TCRs come from a man between 18 and 29 years old in good health. Some clones in this sample may be carry-over from other donors' samples. The CDR3 runs from the conserved cysteine through the conserved F or W. The D gene is left open where the match is weak. Size is stated for part of the rows, as once, few or many counts, or as a class when the clone is expanded.

d_gene	v_gene	j_gene	abundance	CDR3nt	CDR3aa
-	TRBV28	TRBJ2-5	-	TGTGCCAGCAGTTTGTTTGGGGAGACCCAGTACTTC	CASSLFGETQYF
TRBD1	TRBV19	TRBJ1-4	-	TGTGCCAGTAGTCCGCGGACAGGGACAAATGAAAAACTGTTTTTT	CASSPRTGTNEKLFF
-	TRBV6-5	TRBJ2-1	-	TGTGCCAGCAGGAGGGACATATACAATGAGCAGTTCTTC	CASRRDIYNEQFF
-	TRBV27	TRBJ2-1	-	TGTGCCAGCAGTTTACGGCAGGGTCTCCCGAACGTTAAGTTCTTC	CASSLRQGLPNVKFF
-	TRBV14	TRBJ2-3	-	TGTGCCAGCAGCCAAGGGGCAGATACGCAGTATTTT	CASSQGADTQYF
TRBD2	TRBV29-1	TRBJ2-5	-	TGCAGCGTTCGAGGACTAGCCCAAGAGACCCAGTACTTC	CSVRGLAQETQYF
TRBD2	TRBV5-1	TRBJ2-7	once	TGCGCCAGCAGCTTGGCTCGGGGGGGGGTCTCCCACGAGCAGTACTTC	CASSLARGGVSHEQYF
TRBD2	TRBV5-1	TRBJ2-7	-	TGCGCCAGCAGCTTGGCCTGGTCTAGCGGGCCCGATCCCTACGAGCAGTACTTC	CASSLAWSSGPDPYEQYF
-	TRBV7-8	TRBJ2-7	-	TGTGCCAGCAGCTCCACAAGACTAGTTTCCTACGAGCAGTACTTC	CASSSTRLVSYEQYF
-	TRBV7-6	TRBJ1-1	once	TGTGCCAGCAGCTTAGCGTGGACACCGCTCACTGAAGCTTTCTTT	CASSLAWTPLTEAFF
-	TRBV29-1	TRBJ1-1	few	TGCAGCGGAAGACGGGCGAACACTGAAGCTTTCTTT	CSGRRANTEAFF
-	TRBV29-1	TRBJ2-1	-	TGCAGCGTTGTGGAGGGGATGAAAGGGAGCGATGAGCAGTTCTTC	CSVVEGMKGSDEQFF
TRBD1	TRBV10-3	TRBJ1-5	-	TGTGCCATCAGTGAGCGGGGGAGCAGGGGGGATAGCAATCAGCCCCAGCATTTT	CAISERGSRGDSNQPQHF
TRBD1	TRBV27	TRBJ2-1	once	TGTGCCACCGCCCTCACAGGGGAACGCTACAATGAGCAGTTCTTC	CATALTGERYNEQFF
TRBD1	TRBV28	TRBJ1-3	-	TGTGCCAGCAGTTTAGGACAGGGATGGAACACCATATATTTT	CASSLGQGWNTIYF
TRBD1	TRBV18	TRBJ2-2	-	TGTGCCAGCTCCGCGACAGGGATGTCGAACACCGGGGAGCTGTTTTTT	CASSATGMSNTGELFF
-	TRBV6-5	TRBJ1-5	-	TGTGCCAGCAGTTACTCGAGTATGAGCCAGCCCCAGCATTTT	CASSYSSMSQPQHF
TRBD2	TRBV27	TRBJ2-7	once	TGTGCCAGCAGTGTACTAGCGGGGGGGGGCTTCTTCTCCTACGAGCAGTACTTC	CASSVLAGGGFFSYEQYF
-	TRBV28	TRBJ2-1	-	TGTGCCAGCAATCGGGGCGGGAACCCCTATGAGCAGTTCTTC	CASNRGGNPYEQFF
-	TRBV27	TRBJ2-7	-	TGTGCCAGAACCAGGGTCTACGAGCAGTACTTC	CARTRVYEQYF
-	TRBV19	TRBJ1-3	once	TGTGCCAGTAGTATGTGGGGGACCTCTGGAAACACCATATATTTT	CASSMWGTSGNTIYF
TRBD1	TRBV6-5	TRBJ2-7	-	TGTGCCAGCAGTTCCCTATCCGGGACAGGGCTGGGCGAGCAGTACTTC	CASSSLSGTGLGEQYF
TRBD2	TRBV5-4	TRBJ2-3	-	TGTGCCAGCAGCCCGGGCGGGAGTGAAGATACGCAGTATTTT	CASSPGGSEDTQYF
-	TRBV11-3	TRBJ1-6	-	TGTGCCAGCAGCCCCCCCTACGAGGGACGTAATTCACCCCTCCACTTT	CASSPPYEGRNSPLHF
TRBD1	TRBV7-2	TRBJ2-1	-	TGTGCCAGCAGCCAAACCCAGGGGGCGCGGAATGAGCAGTTCTTC	CASSQTQGARNEQFF
TRBD1	TRBV28	TRBJ2-6	-	TGTGCCAGCAGTCGGGGGACAGGCGGGGCCAACGTCCTGACTTTC	CASSRGTGGANVLTF
TRBD1	TRBV19	TRBJ2-5	once	TGTGCCAGTCAAGCCTGGACAGGGGCCTCAGAGACCCAGTACTTC	CASQAWTGASETQYF
-	TRBV11-2	TRBJ2-3	-	TGTGCCAGCAGCTTTCACGGGAGTGCAACAGATACGCAGTATTTT	CASSFHGSATDTQYF
-	TRBV5-1	TRBJ2-7	-	TGCGCCAGCAGCTCAACTACACCCGGCTCCTACGAGCAGTACTTC	CASSSTTPGSYEQYF
-	TRBV2	TRBJ1-1	-	TGTGCCAGCAGTCAGACAGAAATGAACACTGAAGCTTTCTTT	CASSQTEMNTEAFF
-	TRBV27	TRBJ2-7	-	TGTGCCAGCAGTTTACGTTGGGCCAACGAGCAGTACTTC	CASSLRWANEQYF
TRBD2	TRBV18	TRBJ2-1	-	TGTGCCAGCTCATCGCAGCGGGAGAGTGAGCAGTTCTTC	CASSSQRESEQFF
-	TRBV7-3	TRBJ2-2	-	TGTGCCAGCAGCTTGTGGGTGAACACCGGGGAGCTGTTTTTT	CASSLWVNTGELFF
TRBD2	TRBV5-6	TRBJ2-1	-	TGTGCCAGCAGCTTGGGTGGGAGGGCCGGCGAGCAGTTCTTC	CASSLGGRAGEQFF
-	TRBV10-3	TRBJ1-3	-	TGTGCCATCAGTGAGCAGATGATGGGGGGAAACACCATATATTTT	CAISEQMMGGNTIYF
-	TRBV28	TRBJ2-3	-	TGTGCGACGTGCCTCGGGGGCACAGATACGCAGTATTTT	CATCLGGTDTQYF
TRBD2	TRBV27	TRBJ2-5	once	TGTGCCAGCAGCCTGGGCGGGGGAGGCGGTGCGGAGACCCAGTACTTC	CASSLGGGGGAETQYF
TRBD1	TRBV5-1	TRBJ2-3	-	TGCGCCAGCAGCTTGGGAGGACAGGACACAGATACGCAGTATTTT	CASSLGGQDTDTQYF
-	TRBV30	TRBJ1-4	-	TGTGCCTGGGGGCGGGCGAGTGAAAAACTGTTTTTT	CAWGRASEKLFF
TRBD1	TRBV7-9	TRBJ2-7	-	TGTGCCAGCAGCCCAGGGACAGGGAACTACGAGCAGTACTTC	CASSPGTGNYEQYF
-	TRBV28	TRBJ2-1	-	TGTGCCAGCAGTTTACCCGCTCTCCGGGAGAGGCACAATGAGCAGTTCTTC	CASSLPALRERHNEQFF
-	TRBV7-9	TRBJ2-3	few	TGTGCCAGCAGCCCCCCCACAGATACGCAGTATTTT	CASSPPTDTQYF
TRBD2	TRBV27	TRBJ2-7	-	TGTGCCAGCAGTCCGACCCTAGCGGCGCCAGGCTACGAGCAGTACTTC	CASSPTLAAPGYEQYF
TRBD1	TRBV29-1	TRBJ1-1	few	TGCAGCGCAGGGGGCACTGAAGCTTTCTTT	CSAGGTEAFF
TRBD1	TRBV18	TRBJ2-1	-	TGTGCCAGCTCACCCTTACAAACAGGGGTGGGCAATGAGCAGTTCTTC	CASSPLQTGVGNEQFF
-	TRBV5-1	TRBJ2-1	-	TGCGCCAGCAGCTTGATAAGCTCCTACAATGAGCAGTTCTTC	CASSLISSYNEQFF
-	TRBV9	TRBJ2-1	-	TGTGCCAGCAGCCCTTTGGAGAGACCGCCCTACAATGAGCAGTTCTTC	CASSPLERPPYNEQFF
-	TRBV5-6	TRBJ2-2	once	TGTGCCAGCAGCCTCAAAAACACCGGGGAGCTGTTTTTT	CASSLKNTGELFF
-	TRBV28	TRBJ1-1	-	TGTGCCAGCAGTTCCAGGGAGACTGAAGCTTTCTTT	CASSSRETEAFF
-	TRBV4-3	TRBJ2-3	-	TGCGCCAGCAGCCAAGAGGAGGTCACAGATACGCAGTATTTT	CASSQEEVTDTQYF
-	TRBV5-6	TRBJ2-5	-	TGTGCCAGCAGCTTGGTCGGACGTCTGCAAGAGACCCAGTACTTC	CASSLVGRLQETQYF
-	TRBV2	TRBJ1-4	-	TGTGCCAGCAGTGAATCTTTGGGGGTGGGTGAAAAACTGTTTTTT	CASSESLGVGEKLFF